This entry features one TCR beta chain sequence. The sample comes from a study of blood T cell repertoires in COVID-19. Profiled with immunoSEQ multiplex PCR; TCRdb holds only in-frame clones, not every one. The sample yields 100,000 to 120,000 clones, around 85% seen once. This CDR3 has 16 amino acids. V lost 6 bases and J lost 3; bases outside the gene matches: 12. The germline V gene has CDR1 SGHNT and CDR2 YYREEE (reference sequence). The chain joins TRBV5-4 to TRBJ2-7; 10 bases are shared with TRBD1. Sequenced input: peripheral blood. This TCR was recovered from a woman in her sixties with COVID-19, enrolled during active disease. CDR3 residues: CASTQDRGRIDYEQYF. CDR3 DNA: TGTGCCAGCACCCAAGACAGGGGGCGTATCGACTACGAGCAGTACTTC.